Described below is a single TCR beta chain sequence and its context. Sequenced by immunoSEQ multiplex PCR; TCRdb stores in-frame clones only, minus some. This sample has 90,000 to 100,000 clones; approximately 90% occur once, and the top ten carry over 6.5%. This specimen comes from a study of T cell responses to AZD1222 COVID-19 vaccine. The V gene's germline CDR1 is SGHTA and CDR2 FQGNSA. V dropped 5 bases and J dropped 3 bases, with 11 bases sitting between them. The CDR3 runs to 13 residues. Source: peripheral blood, taken on day 0 of AZD1222 vaccination. This receptor was obtained from an adult in good health. The chain recombines TRBV7-2 with TRBJ2-7; tentative D call: TRBD1 (6 bases). CDR3 sequence (DNA): TGTGCCAGCAGCAACAGGGTTCTCTACGAGCAGTACTTC. Amino acid sequence: CASSNRVLYEQYF.